These T cell receptor beta chains were read from a single sample in a study of molecular identifiers for immune sequencing clone quantification. TCRdb itself ran the PCR reads through MiXCR, one entry per CDR3 protein. The data contain approximately 670,000 distinct CDR3 sequences, just under 20% of them singletons. Sample: naive CD8+ T cells from blood, with Jurkat cell RNA spiked in. The source is a human donor in good health. Some libraries in this study had Jurkat cell RNA spiked in. The CDR3 runs from the conserved cysteine through the conserved F or W. D genes are given only for firm matches. Clone size is shown for a subset of rows, as once, few, many or a class of expanded clone.

v_gene	abundance	d_gene	j_gene	CDR3nt	CDR3aa
TRBV29-1	many	TRBD2	TRBJ2-7	TGCAGCGTTGTGACTGGACTAGCGGGAGTGCAAGAGCAGTACTTC	CSVVTGLAGVQEQYF
TRBV11-1	few	.	TRBJ2-7	TGTGCCAGCTCTCAGTCTAGCGCTCTGTCCGAGCAGTACTTC	CASSQSSALSEQYF
TRBV20-1	many	TRBD2	TRBJ2-5	TGCAGTGCTAGAGGCGGGGGGGTCCAAGAGACCCAGTACTTC	CSARGGGVQETQYF
TRBV30	many	TRBD2	TRBJ2-3	TGTGCCTGGAGTGTACCCCCCCAGGGAGCGGGGGGAAGCACAGATACGCAGTATTTT	CAWSVPPQGAGGSTDTQYF
TRBV27	many	.	TRBJ1-1	TGTGCCAGCAGTACCCACCCTGCTCGACAGGACCACGGGAATGAAGCTTTCTTT	CASSTHPARQDHGNEAFF
TRBV4-1	many	TRBD1	TRBJ2-3	TGCGCCAGCAGCCAAGCCACAGGGGGGATCGGCACAGATACGCAGTATTTT	CASSQATGGIGTDTQYF
TRBV11-2	.	TRBD1	TRBJ2-2	TGTGCCAGCAGCTTAACAGGGGGCGCTTTGAACACCGGGGAGCTGTTTTTT	CASSLTGGALNTGELFF
TRBV6-5	many	.	TRBJ1-4	TGTGCCAGCAGTTACGTGGTGGGGGATGAAAAACTGTTTTTT	CASSYVVGDEKLFF
TRBV7-9	many	.	TRBJ2-4	TGTGCCAGCAGCTTATTCCCTGCGATAGCCAAAAACATTCAGTACTTC	CASSLFPAIAKNIQYF
TRBV11-2	.	.	TRBJ2-2	TGTGCCAGCGGCTTACCCGGGGAGCTGTTTTTT	CASGLPGELFF
TRBV11-2	many	TRBD1	TRBJ2-5	TGTGCCAGCAGCTCCCGGGACAGGGCCTTCGAAGAGACCCAGTACTTC	CASSSRDRAFEETQYF
TRBV28	many	.	TRBJ1-1	TGTGCCAGCAGTTCTCGGGACGGTTGGACTGAAGCTTTCTTT	CASSSRDGWTEAFF
TRBV27	many	TRBD2	TRBJ2-2	TGTGCCAGCAGTTCCGATTCGGGACTAGCGGGAGAGACCGGGGAGCTGTTTTTT	CASSSDSGLAGETGELFF
TRBV7-9	many	.	TRBJ2-3	TGTGCCAGCAGCTTAGCCGGCGGGGTTCGGGTCACAGATACGCAGTATTTT	CASSLAGGVRVTDTQYF
TRBV20-1	many	.	TRBJ2-2	TGCAGTGCTAGGTACCTAGCGAGATTGTTAGTCACCGGGGAGCTGTTTTTT	CSARYLARLLVTGELFF
TRBV20-1	many	.	TRBJ2-7	TGCAGTGCTAGCGTTCCGGATGTGTCCTACGAGCAGTACTTC	CSASVPDVSYEQYF
TRBV27	many	.	TRBJ1-5	TGTGCCAGCAGGGCTACGAATCAGCCCCAGCATTTT	CASRATNQPQHF
TRBV29-1	many	TRBD1	TRBJ2-7	TGCAGCGTTGATACGGGGACAGGGGCCTCCTACGAGCAGTACTTC	CSVDTGTGASYEQYF
TRBV12-3/TRBV12-4	many	TRBD2	TRBJ2-7	TGTGCCAGCAGACTAGCGGGGGAATCATACGAGCAGTACTTC	CASRLAGESYEQYF
TRBV20-1	.	.	TRBJ2-1	TGCAGTGCTAGGGGGGTTTACAATGAGCAGTTCTTC	CSARGVYNEQFF
TRBV9	many	TRBD1	TRBJ2-1	TGTGCCAGCAGCGTACACTGGACAGGGGGCGGTGAGCAGTTCTTC	CASSVHWTGGGEQFF
TRBV7-6	.	.	TRBJ2-7	TGTGCCAGCAGCTTAATGAGTACCGACGAGCAGTACTTC	CASSLMSTDEQYF
TRBV9	many	.	TRBJ1-2	TGTGCCAGCAGCGTAGAGGCGGCTACTAACTATGGCTACACCTTC	CASSVEAATNYGYTF
TRBV7-3	.	TRBD2	TRBJ2-3	TGTGCCAGCAGCTTAAGTGGGACTAGCGATTTCACAGATACGCAGTATTTT	CASSLSGTSDFTDTQYF
TRBV13	.	TRBD1	TRBJ2-3	TGTGCCAGCAGCCGTCCCGGGACAGGGGGCACAGATACGCAGTATTTT	CASSRPGTGGTDTQYF
TRBV4-2	.	TRBD2	TRBJ2-1	TGTGCCAGCAGCCAAGTTGGACTAGCGGGGAACAATGAGCAGTTCTTC	CASSQVGLAGNNEQFF
TRBV6-1	many	.	TRBJ2-6	TGTGCCAGCAGCGTCAGTAGCTCTGGGGCCAACGTCCTGACTTTC	CASSVSSSGANVLTF
TRBV12-3/TRBV12-4	many	.	TRBJ2-6	TGTGCCAGCAGTTTTGGTTTGGGTGGGGCCAACGTCCTGACTTTC	CASSFGLGGANVLTF
TRBV27	.	.	TRBJ2-5	TGTGCCAGCAGTCCTGGGGCAGGGGGCGGGGGGGAGACCCAGTACTTC	CASSPGAGGGGETQYF
TRBV19	few	TRBD2	TRBJ2-1	TGTGCCAGTAGTTACGGGACTAGTGAGTACGGGGAGCAGTTCTTC	CASSYGTSEYGEQFF
TRBV7-9	many	.	TRBJ2-7	TGTGCCAGCAGCCGGGTAGCTACCTACGAGCAGTACTTC	CASSRVATYEQYF